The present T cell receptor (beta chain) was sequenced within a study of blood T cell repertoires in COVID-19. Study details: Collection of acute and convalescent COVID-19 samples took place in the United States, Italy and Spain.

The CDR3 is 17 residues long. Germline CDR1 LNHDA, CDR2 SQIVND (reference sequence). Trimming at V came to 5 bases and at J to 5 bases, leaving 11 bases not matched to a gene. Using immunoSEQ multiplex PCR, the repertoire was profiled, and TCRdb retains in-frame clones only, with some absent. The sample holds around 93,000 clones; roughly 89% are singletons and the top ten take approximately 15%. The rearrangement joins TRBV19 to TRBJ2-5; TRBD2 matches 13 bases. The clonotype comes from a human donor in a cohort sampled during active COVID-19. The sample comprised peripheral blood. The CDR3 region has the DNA TGTGCCAGTAGTTCGCGGCCGGGACTAGCGGGAAGGGAGACCCAGTACTTC. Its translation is CASSSRPGLAGRETQYF.